The sequence of this TCR beta chain was determined in a study of T cells in localized non-small cell lung cancer. Trimming left V 4 bases short and J 6 bases short, with 6 bases between. Germline CDR1 reads SGHTA; CDR2 reads FQGTGA. CDR3 length: 12 amino acids. The assay was immunoSEQ multiplex PCR, and TCRdb's table has in-frame clones only and misses some. The repertoire holds tens of thousands of clones, with about four fifths as singletons. For this clone: As yet, its antigen is unknown.

Findings and caveats of the study: Maximal T cell clonality occurred in uninvolved adjacent lung, with tumor ranking below it.

The TCR originated in a man aged 40-75 years with stage II lung adenocarcinoma. The sequences come from PBMCs, collected before any cancer treatment. The chain carries TRBV7-3 and TRBJ2-2; D remains unclear. This chain's CDR3 is CASSSSSGELFF. The CDR3 nucleotides are TGTGCCAGCAGCTCCTCGTCCGGGGAGCTGTTTTTT. Drawing the rest from reference TRBV7-3 and TRBJ2-2, the complete variable domain is GAGVSQTPSNKVTEKGKYVELRCDPISGHTALYWYRQSLGQGPEFLIYFQGTGAADDSGLPNDRFFAVRPEGSVSTLKIQRTERGDSAVYLCASSSSSGELFFGEGSRLTVL.